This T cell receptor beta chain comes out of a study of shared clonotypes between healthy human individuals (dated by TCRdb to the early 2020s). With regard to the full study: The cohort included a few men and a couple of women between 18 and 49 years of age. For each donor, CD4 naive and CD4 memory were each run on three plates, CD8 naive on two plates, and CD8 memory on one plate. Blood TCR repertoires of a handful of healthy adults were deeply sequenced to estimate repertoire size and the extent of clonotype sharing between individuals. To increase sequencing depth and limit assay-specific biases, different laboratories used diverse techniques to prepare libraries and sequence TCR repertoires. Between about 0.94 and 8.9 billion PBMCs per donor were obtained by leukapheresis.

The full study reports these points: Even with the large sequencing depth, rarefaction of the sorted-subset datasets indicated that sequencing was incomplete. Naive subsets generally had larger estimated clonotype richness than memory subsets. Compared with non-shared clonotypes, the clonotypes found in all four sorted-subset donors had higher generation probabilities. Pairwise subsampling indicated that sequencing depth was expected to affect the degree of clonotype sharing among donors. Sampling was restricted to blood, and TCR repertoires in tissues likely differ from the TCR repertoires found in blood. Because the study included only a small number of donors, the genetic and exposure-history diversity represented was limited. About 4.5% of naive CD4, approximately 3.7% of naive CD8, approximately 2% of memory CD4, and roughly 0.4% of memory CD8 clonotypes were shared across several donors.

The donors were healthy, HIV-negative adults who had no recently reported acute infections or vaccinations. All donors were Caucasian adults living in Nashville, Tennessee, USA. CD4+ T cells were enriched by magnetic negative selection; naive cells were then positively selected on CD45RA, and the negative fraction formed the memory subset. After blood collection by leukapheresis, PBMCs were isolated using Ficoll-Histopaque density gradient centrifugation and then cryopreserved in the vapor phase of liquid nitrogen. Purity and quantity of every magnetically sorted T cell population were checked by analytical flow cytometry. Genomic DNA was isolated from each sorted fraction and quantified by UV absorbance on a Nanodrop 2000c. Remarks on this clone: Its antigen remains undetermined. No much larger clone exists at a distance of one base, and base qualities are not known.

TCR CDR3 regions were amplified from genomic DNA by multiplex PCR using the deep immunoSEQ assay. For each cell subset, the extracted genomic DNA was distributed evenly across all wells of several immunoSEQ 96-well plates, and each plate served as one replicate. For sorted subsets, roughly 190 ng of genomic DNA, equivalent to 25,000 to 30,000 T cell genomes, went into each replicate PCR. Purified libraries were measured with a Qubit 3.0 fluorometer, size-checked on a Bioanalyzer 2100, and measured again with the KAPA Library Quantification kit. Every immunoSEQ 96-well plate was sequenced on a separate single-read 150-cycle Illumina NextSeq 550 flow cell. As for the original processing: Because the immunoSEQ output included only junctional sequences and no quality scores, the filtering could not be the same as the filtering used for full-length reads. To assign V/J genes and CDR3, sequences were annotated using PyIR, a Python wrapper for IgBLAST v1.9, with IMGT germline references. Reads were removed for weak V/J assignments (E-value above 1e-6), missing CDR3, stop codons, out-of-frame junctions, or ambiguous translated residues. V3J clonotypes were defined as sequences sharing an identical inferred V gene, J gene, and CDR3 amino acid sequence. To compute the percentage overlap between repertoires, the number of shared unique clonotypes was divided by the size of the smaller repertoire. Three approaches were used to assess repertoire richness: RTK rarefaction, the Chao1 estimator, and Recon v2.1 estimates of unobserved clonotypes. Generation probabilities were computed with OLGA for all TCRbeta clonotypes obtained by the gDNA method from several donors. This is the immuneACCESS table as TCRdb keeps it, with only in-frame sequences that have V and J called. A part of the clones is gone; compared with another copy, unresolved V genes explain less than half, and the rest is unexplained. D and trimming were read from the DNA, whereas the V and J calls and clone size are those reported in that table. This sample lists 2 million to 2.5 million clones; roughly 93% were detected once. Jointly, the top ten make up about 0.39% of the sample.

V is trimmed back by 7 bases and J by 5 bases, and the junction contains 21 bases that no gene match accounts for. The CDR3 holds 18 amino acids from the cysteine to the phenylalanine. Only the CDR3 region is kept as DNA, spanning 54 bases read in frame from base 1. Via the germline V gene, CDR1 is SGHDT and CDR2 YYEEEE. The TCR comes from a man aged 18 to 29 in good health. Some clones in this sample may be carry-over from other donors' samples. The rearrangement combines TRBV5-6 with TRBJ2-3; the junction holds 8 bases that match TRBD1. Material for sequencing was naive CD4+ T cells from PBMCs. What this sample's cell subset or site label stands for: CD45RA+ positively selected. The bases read TGTGCCAGCTCCCAACCCCTAGGCGGGACAGGCAGGGGAGATACGCAGTATTTT. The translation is CASSQPLGGTGRGDTQYF.